The T cell receptor beta chain under discussion was sequenced for a study of shared clonotypes between healthy human individuals. Sequencing used immunoSEQ multiplex PCR; TCRdb keeps in-frame clones, though not all of them. The sample holds about 1.1 million clones; more than 75% are singletons and the top ten take 0.6% to 0.7%. This clone was recorded only once. Sequencing input: memory CD4+ T cells from PBMCs. The sample's subset: CD45RA-negative fraction. The receptor comes from a man aged 18 to 29 in good health. Some clones in this sample may be carry-over from other donors' samples.

The CDR3 protein is CSVEKLSGRAGADTQYF. CDR3 DNA sequence: TGCAGCGTTGAGAAACTGAGCGGGAGGGCCGGGGCAGATACGCAGTATTTT. V usage is TRBV29-1 and J usage is TRBJ2-3; 10 bases align to TRBD2. Germline CDR1 and CDR2: SQVTM and ANQGSEA. With 3 bases clipped from V and 4 bases from J, the junction kept 13 bases outside the gene matches. The CDR3 has 17 amino acids.